Below are 24 T cell receptor beta chains sequenced from a single sample in a study of T cell responses to AZD1222 COVID-19 vaccine. Measured with immunoSEQ multiplex PCR; TCRdb has only the in-frame clones, and not every one. The sample includes 90,000 to 120,000 clones, 88% of them seen just once. Sequencing used peripheral blood, obtained on day 0 of AZD1222 vaccination. The receptors originated from an adult in good health.

The chain is built from TRBV19 and TRBJ1-4; tentatively, D is TRBD1 (5 bases). Per the germline V gene, CDR1 is LNHDA and CDR2 is SQIVND (reference sequence). V was cut by 2 bases and J by 4 bases, with 14 bases left in between. The CDR3 spans 16 residues. As DNA, the CDR3 is TGTGCCAGTAGTATAAGGACGGACACCCTTAATGAAAAACTGTTTTTT. This sequence encodes CASSIRTDTLNEKLFF.

J is TRBJ1-2 and V is TRBV9; D possibly corresponds to TRBD1 (5 bases). The V gene lost 0 bases and the J gene lost 5 bases, with 14 bases spanning the gap. Germline V gives CDR1 SGDLS, CDR2 YYNGEE. CDR3 size: 15 residues. In DNA, the CDR3 is TGTGCCAGCAGCGTAGTAAGCCAGGGTGTGTATGGCTACACCTTC. As protein: CASSVVSQGVYGYTF.

The chain is built from TRBV19 and TRBJ1-6, with D possibly being TRBD1 (5 bases). The germline gives CDR1 LNHDA, CDR2 SQIVND (reference sequence). The CDR3 has 14 amino acids. Trimming took 3 bases from V and 9 from J, leaving 12 bases between them. CDR3 bases: TGTGCCAGTAGTATGGACAAGCCACTTTCACCCCTCCACTTT. Amino acid sequence: CASSMDKPLSPLHF.

The chain recombines TRBV2 with TRBJ1-4; tentative D call: TRBD1 (5 bases). Germline V CDR1 and CDR2: SNHLY, FYNNEI. Deletions cut 10 bases from V and 8 bases from J, with 17 bases between. This CDR3 spans 13 amino acids. CDR3 amino acids: CATLTPGSEKLFF. DNA for the CDR3: TGTGCCACCCTAACCCCAGGGAGCGAAAAACTGTTTTTT.

The chain has TRBV7-2 and TRBJ1-2, with D possibly TRBD1 on 6 matching bases. Trimming shortened V by 3 bases and J by 8 bases, and 13 bases separated the two germline ends. Germline V gene lookup returns CDR1 SGHTA and CDR2 FQGNSA. This CDR3 is built from 13 residues. CDR3: CASSFGRGAGYTF. Here the CDR3 DNA reads TGTGCCAGCAGCTTCGGAAGGGGGGCGGGCTACACCTTC. Full variable domain (rest looked up from reference TRBV7-2 and TRBJ1-2): GAGVSQSPSNKVTEKGKDVELRCDPISGHTALYWYRQSLGQGLEFLIYFQGNSAPDKSGLPSDRFSAERTGGSVSTLTIQRTQQEDSAVYLCASSFGRGAGYTFGSGTRLTVV.

In nucleotides, the CDR3 is TGTGCCAGCAAAACTAGCGGGAGGGCCGATGAGCAGTTCTTC. Translating gives CASKTSGRADEQFF. The chain links TRBV27 to TRBJ2-1; 13 bases match TRBD2. The CDR3 runs 14 residues. Germline V gene sequence: CDR1 MNHEY, CDR2 SMNVEV (reference sequence). J lost 8 bases, V lost 7 bases, and 5 bases had no gene match.

The chain couples TRBV24-1 to TRBJ1-1; D unclear. V lost 3 bases and J 3 bases, leaving 13 bases between the germline ends. Germline V gene data show CDR1 as KGHDR and CDR2 as SFDVKD. This CDR3 has 15 residues. The CDR3 coding sequence is TGTGCCACCAGTGATCAAAGAGCCGGGTACACTGAAGCTTTCTTT. Translated: CATSDQRAGYTEAFF.

The rearrangement links TRBV28 to TRBJ2-5; 9 positions agree with TRBD1. The CDR3 spans 14 residues. With V trimmed by 4 bases and J by 5 bases, 5 bases remained unmatched. Germline V gene sequence: CDR1 MDHEN, CDR2 SYDVKM. The CDR3 DNA sequence: TGTGCCAGCAGTTGGGACAGGGTGGAGGAGACCCAGTACTTC. Protein product: CASSWDRVEETQYF.

This chain connects TRBV2 to TRBJ2-7; 11 positions agree with TRBD1. V dropped 6 bases and J dropped 1; count of bases not matched to a gene: 2. Germline V gene sequence: CDR1 SNHLY, CDR2 FYNNEI. The CDR3 consists of 14 residues. CDR3 nucleotides: TGTGCCAGCAGGGGGACAGGGGGATCCTACGAGCAGTACTTC. Protein: CASRGTGGSYEQYF.

The V and J genes are TRBV18 and TRBJ1-1; a weak D match, TRBD1 (6 bases). CDR1 is KGHSH, CDR2 LQKENI, per germline. The CDR3 runs 13 residues. V lost 6 bases and J lost 2, with 10 bases in between. The CDR3 spells CASSRTDNTEAFF. The CDR3 coding sequence is TGTGCCAGCTCGCGGACAGACAACACTGAAGCTTTCTTT.

V usage is TRBV18 and J usage is TRBJ2-6; D not certain. Trimming stripped 0 bases from V and 4 bases from J, with 13 bases between. The CDR3 is 17 residues long. The germline gives CDR1 KGHSH, CDR2 LQKENI. The CDR3 DNA sequence: TGTGCCAGCTCACCACCGGGTCGGTTGGGAGGGGCCAACGTCCTGACTTTC. This gives the protein CASSPPGRLGGANVLTF. The variable domain in full, completed from reference TRBV18 and TRBJ2-6, reads NAGVMQNPRHLVRRRGQEARLRCSPMKGHSHVYWYRQLPEEGLKFMVYLQKENIIDESGMPKERFSAEFPKEGPSILRIQQVVRGDSAAYFCASSPPGRLGGANVLTFGAGSRLTVL.

The chain employs TRBV27 and TRBJ1-6; 8 bases line up with TRBD1. The CDR3 length is 16 residues. CDR1 is MNHEY and CDR2 is SMNVEV in the germline V gene (reference sequence). V was clipped by 5 bases and J by 0 bases; unmatched bases: 3. The CDR3 DNA is TGTGCCAGCAGTCGGACAGGGAGCTCCTATAATTCACCCCTCCACTTT. The encoded protein is CASSRTGSSYNSPLHF.

The chain is built from TRBV7-2 and TRBJ1-5; D gene uncertain. This CDR3 has 14 amino acids. V lost 5 bases, J lost 4 bases, and 12 bases lay in between. Germline values: CDR1 SGHTA, CDR2 FQGNSA. The DNA for the CDR3 is TGTGCCAGCAGCGAAAACCTGGGGAATCAGCCCCAGCATTTT. Translating gives CASSENLGNQPQHF.

This clone was counted once. V gene TRBV3-1 (or the pseudogene TRBV3-2) combines with J gene TRBJ1-2, with D unclear. V was cut by 2 bases and J by 2 bases, with 6 bases left in between. Germline V gives CDR1 LGHDT, CDR2 YNNKEL (reference sequence). The CDR3 contains 13 residues. This CDR3 is CASSQLGNYGYTF. The CDR3 bases are TGTGCCAGCAGCCAACTGGGGAACTATGGCTACACCTTC.

This chain uses TRBV14 with TRBJ2-4, with D unclear. V lost 3 bases to trimming and J lost 0 bases, with 6 bases between them. Germline V gene lookup returns CDR1 SGHDN and CDR2 FVKESK. The CDR3 spans 14 residues. The CDR3 nucleotides are TGTGCCAGCAGCCAGAGGCTAGCCAAAAACATTCAGTACTTC. This translates into CASSQRLAKNIQYF.

V gene TRBV6-5 combines with J gene TRBJ1-4; no reliable D call. V was pared by 7 bases and J by 4 bases, with 16 bases between. Per the germline V gene, CDR1 is MNHEY and CDR2 is SVGAGI. The CDR3 length is 15 residues. CDR3 sequence: CASKTAAALNEKLFF. CDR3 DNA: TGTGCCAGCAAGACGGCCGCGGCACTTAATGAAAAACTGTTTTTT.

The chain links TRBV6-2 or TRBV6-3 to TRBJ2-1; 10 positions agree with TRBD2. Germline V gene data show CDR1 as MNHEY and CDR2 as SVGEGT. Trimming cost V 6 bases and J 4 bases; bases outside gene matches: 9. The CDR3 has 16 amino acids. The CDR3 DNA reads TGTGCCAGCAGCCCTCGGACTAGCGGCTTATACAATGAGCAGTTCTTC. Its translation is CASSPRTSGLYNEQFF.

CDR3 nucleotides: TGTGCCAGCAGTCAATCCCGGCTACTTTCGGCAAAACTGTTTTTT. Its protein is CASSQSRLLSAKLFF. The rearrangement joins TRBV6-2 or TRBV6-3 to TRBJ1-4; D call uncertain. The ends were cut back, 5 bases at V and 10 bases at J, with 20 bases in the middle. This CDR3 has 15 amino acids. From germline, CDR1 is MNHEY and CDR2 SVGEGT.

The genes are TRBV19 and TRBJ2-3; 7 nucleotides match TRBD2. J lost 2 bases, V lost 5 bases, and 13 bases had no gene match. Germline values: CDR1 LNHDA, CDR2 SQIVND (reference sequence). There are 17 residues in the CDR3. The CDR3 region is CASSPLGGFLSTDTQYF. CDR3 nucleotide sequence: TGTGCCAGTAGTCCCTTGGGGGGGTTCCTCTCCACAGATACGCAGTATTTT.

V is TRBV29-1 and J is TRBJ1-1, with D possibly being TRBD1 (5 bases). Germline CDR1 reads SQVTM; CDR2 reads ANQGSEA. This CDR3 has 14 amino acids. Trimming shortened V by 4 bases and J by 1 base, and 13 bases separated the two germline ends. Here the CDR3 DNA reads TGCAGCGTTGTGGGGCGCATGGGGAACACTGAAGCTTTCTTT. Translated, it gives CSVVGRMGNTEAFF.

The chain uses TRBV6-1 and TRBJ1-3; a possible D gene is TRBD1 (5 bases). CDR3 size: 15 residues. Per germline, CDR1 MNHNS and CDR2 SASEGT. V dropped 3 bases and J dropped 0 bases, with 9 bases sitting between them. The CDR3 DNA is TGTGCCAGCAGTGAGGGGGTGGGCTCTGGAAACACCATATATTTT. Its protein product is CASSEGVGSGNTIYF.

This chain connects TRBV6-5 to TRBJ1-2; D is unclear. In germline, CDR1 is MNHEY, CDR2 SVGAGI. CDR3 length: 13 amino acids. The V gene lost 7 bases and the J gene lost 6 bases, with 15 bases spanning the gap. CDR3 region: CASKNGLRDGYTF. DNA for the CDR3: TGTGCCAGCAAGAACGGGTTAAGGGATGGCTACACCTTC.

The chain uses TRBV15 and TRBJ2-3; 10 nucleotides line up with TRBD2. Trimming removed 3 bases from V and 2 bases from J; junction bases left unmatched: 8. CDR3 length equals 17 residues. Germline assignment: CDR1 LNHNV and CDR2 YYDKDF (reference sequence). The CDR3 DNA reads TGTGCCACCAGCAGGGGGACTAGCGTTTTCCTCACAGATACGCAGTATTTT. Its translation: CATSRGTSVFLTDTQYF.

The genes are TRBV19 and TRBJ1-2; 8 positions match TRBD1. The CDR3 covers 14 residues. Germline CDR1 and CDR2: LNHDA and SQIVND (reference sequence). Germline trimming cut 7 bases from V and 4 bases from J; bases unmatched to any gene: 8. The CDR3 nucleotides are TGTGCCAGTACCTTGGACAGGGCTGGCTATGGCTACACCTTC. It encodes CASTLDRAGYGYTF.